Listed below are T cell receptor beta chains from one sample, sequenced in a study of T cell changes during pregnancy in multiple sclerosis. Sequencing was performed with immunoSEQ multiplex PCR; in TCRdb, only in-frame clones are kept and a portion is missing. The sample carries 55,000 to 85,000 clones, roughly 90% recorded once. This material consisted of peripheral blood, taken in the second trimester of pregnancy. These receptors came from a female donor with multiple sclerosis, enrolled in a pregnancy study. The CDR3 runs from the conserved cysteine through the conserved F or W. D genes are given only for firm matches.

cdr3_aa cdr3_nt d_call v_call cdr3_length j_call
CASSKQGSNQPQHF TGTGCCAGCAGTAAACAGGGGAGCAATCAGCCCCAGCATTTT TRBD1 TRBV6-1 14 TRBJ1-5
CASSLTVNYGYTF TGTGCCAGCAGTTTGACAGTAAACTATGGCTACACCTTC NA TRBV28 13 TRBJ1-2
CASSSKQGAPGNTIYF TGCGCCAGCAGCTCAAAACAGGGGGCTCCTGGAAACACCATATATTTT TRBD1 TRBV5-1 16 TRBJ1-3
CASKQGFGYGYTF TGTGCCAGCAAACAGGGGTTTGGCTATGGCTACACCTTC TRBD1 TRBV6-5 13 TRBJ1-2
CASSLESVGNTIYF TGCGCCAGCAGCTTGGAGTCGGTAGGAAACACCATATATTTT NA TRBV5-1 14 TRBJ1-3
CASSLTRVDEQYF TGTGCCAGCAGCTTAACCAGGGTAGACGAGCAGTACTTC NA TRBV7-3 13 TRBJ2-7
CASSPFEGTYQPQHF TGTGCCAGCAGCCCTTTTGAAGGGACTTATCAGCCCCAGCATTTT NA TRBV28 15 TRBJ1-5
CASSSGAGYEQYF TGTGCCAGCAGCTCAGGAGCGGGCTACGAGCAGTACTTC NA TRBV13 13 TRBJ2-7
CASNTPGGNTEAFF TGTGCCAGTAATACCCCGGGAGGGAACACTGAAGCTTTCTTT NA TRBV19 14 TRBJ1-1
CASRSSGSQFNEQFF TGTGCCAGCAGATCTTCAGGGTCTCAGTTCAATGAGCAGTTCTTC NA TRBV7-2 15 TRBJ2-1
CASSPTETYNEQFF TGTGCCAGCTCACCTACAGAAACTTACAATGAGCAGTTCTTC NA TRBV18 14 TRBJ2-1